Below are 9 T cell receptor beta chains sequenced from a single sample in a study of beta chain features in type 1 diabetes. TCRB transcripts that were expressed got sequenced, as all of the isolated RNA had been reverse transcribed. Libraries were prepared by immunoSEQ multiplex PCR; TCRdb keeps only in-frame clonotypes and omits some of them. The sample lists roughly 150,000 clones; 11% were seen once. The sample was central memory CD4+ T cells from blood. The source of these receptors is a man aged 18 to 29 in good health.

The table lists this clone with a few counts. V usage is TRBV9 and J usage is TRBJ2-5, with D uncertain. This CDR3 comprises 17 residues. CDR1 and CDR2 (germline): SGDLS, YYNGEE. Deletions cut 0 bases from V and 1 base from J, with 16 bases between. CDR3 amino acids: CASSVGISKGPQETQYF. CDR3 DNA: TGTGCCAGCAGCGTAGGGATTAGCAAGGGCCCCCAAGAGACCCAGTACTTC. The whole variable domain, filled in from reference TRBV9 and TRBJ2-5, reads DSGVTQTPKHLITATGQRVTLRCSPRSGDLSVYWYQQSLDQGLQFLIQYYNGEERAKGNILERFSAQQFPDLHSELNLSSLELGDSALYFCASSVGISKGPQETQYFGPGTRLLVL.

This clone was detected only once. The rearrangement links TRBV5-1 to TRBJ2-7; the D gene is possibly TRBD1 (5 bases). From germline, CDR1 is SGHRS and CDR2 YFSETQ. V was clipped by 1 base and J by 5 bases, with 13 bases between them. This CDR3 contains 14 residues. The CDR3 region has the DNA TGCGCCAGCAGCTTGACAGGCATGGGCGACGAGCAGTACTTC. This sequence encodes CASSLTGMGDEQYF.

This clone came up a few times. The chain couples TRBV9 to TRBJ2-2; 9 bases are a match to TRBD1. CDR1 is SGDLS and CDR2 is YYNGEE in the germline V gene. With V trimmed by 3 bases and J by 7 bases, 10 bases remained unmatched. The CDR3 is made up of 16 amino acids. This CDR3 is CASSARDRARGGELFF. CDR3 nucleotides: TGTGCCAGCAGCGCCCGGGACAGGGCCCGGGGCGGGGAGCTGTTTTTT.

About this clone itself: The junction and the germline gene differ at one end; a read error may be behind it. The chain combines TRBV2 with TRBJ1-1; no clear D gene. This CDR3 has 10 residues. Germline lookup yields CDR1 SNHLY and CDR2 FYNNEI. CDR3 nucleotide sequence: TGTGCCAGCACTGAAAATGAAGCTTTCTTT. Translated: CASTENEAFF.

This clone came up a few times. The CDR3: CASSLKVSAPETQYF. The CDR3 bases are TGTGCCAGCAGCTTAAAGGTTTCGGCTCCAGAGACCCAGTACTTC. The J gene is TRBJ2-5, the V gene TRBV7-2; D is ambiguous. In germline, CDR1 is SGHTA, CDR2 FQGNSA. Trimming removed 2 bases from V and 4 bases from J, with 14 bases in between. This CDR3 comprises 15 residues.

This chain joins TRBV15 and TRBJ1-3; 7 bases map to TRBD1. There are 16 residues in the CDR3. Germline lookup yields CDR1 LNHNV and CDR2 YYDKDF (reference sequence). The junction had 7 bases not matched to a gene; V was cut back by 3 bases and J by 2 bases. CDR3 sequence (DNA): TGTGCCACCAGCAGGGATACAGGGGTCGCTGGAAACACCATATATTTT. Translating it yields CATSRDTGVAGNTIYF.

CDR3 bases: TGCGCCAGCAGCCAAGATGCCAGTTCAAAGGTCTATGGCTACACCTTC. Residues: CASSQDASSKVYGYTF. V gene TRBV4-3 combines with J gene TRBJ1-2; D ambiguous. From germline, CDR1 is LGHNA and CDR2 YSLEER. V lost 0 bases and J 4 bases, leaving 15 bases between the germline ends. The CDR3 runs 16 residues.

This clone was detected a few times. This chain joins TRBV7-8 and TRBJ2-1, with 7 bases identical to TRBD1. Germline loops: CDR1 SGHVS, CDR2 FQNEAQ. The CDR3 totals 15 residues. The V and J ends lost 1 base and 7 bases, in that order; junction bases with no gene match: 7. The DNA of the CDR3 is TGTGCCAGCAGCTTAGTGACATCCAGGGGGAATGAGCAGTTCTTC. It specifies CASSLVTSRGNEQFF.

This clone was found many times. This sequence joins TRBV27 and TRBJ2-3; the D gene is possibly TRBD1 (6 bases). The V end lost 6 bases, the J end lost 0 bases, and 10 bases lay between the germline ends. CDR1 and CDR2 (germline): MNHEY, SMNVEV (reference sequence). The CDR3 is made up of 14 amino acids. CDR3 loop: CASRRTESTDTQYF. As DNA, the CDR3 is TGTGCCAGCAGGCGGACAGAAAGCACAGATACGCAGTATTTT.